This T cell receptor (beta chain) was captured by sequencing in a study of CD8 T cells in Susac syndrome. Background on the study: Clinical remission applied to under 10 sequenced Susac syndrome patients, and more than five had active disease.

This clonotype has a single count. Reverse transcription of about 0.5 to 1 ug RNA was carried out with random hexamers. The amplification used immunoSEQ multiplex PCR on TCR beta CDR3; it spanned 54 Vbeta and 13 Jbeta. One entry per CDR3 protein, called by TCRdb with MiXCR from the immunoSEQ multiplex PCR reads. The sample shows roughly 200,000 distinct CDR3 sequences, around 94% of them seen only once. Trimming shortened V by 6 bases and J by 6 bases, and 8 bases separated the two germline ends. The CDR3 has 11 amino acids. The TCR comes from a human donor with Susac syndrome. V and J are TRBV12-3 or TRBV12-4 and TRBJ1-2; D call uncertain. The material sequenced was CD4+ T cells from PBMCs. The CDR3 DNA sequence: TGTGCCAGCAGCCAAGGGCATGGCTACACCTTC. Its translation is CASSQGHGYTF.